The T cell receptor beta chain described here comes from a study of T cell responses to AZD1222 COVID-19 vaccine. General study findings and limits: The breadth and depth of Spike-specific TCRs increased once two AZD1222 doses had been given.

Produced via immunoSEQ multiplex PCR; TCRdb's table is partial and in-frame only. Of approximately 100,000 clones in the sample, roughly 92% were seen once. The V end was cut by 9 bases, the J end by 5 bases, with 13 bases between. From germline, CDR1 is LNHDA and CDR2 SQIVND (reference sequence). The CDR3 is 12 residues long. Note on this clone: Its target is not known.

V usage is TRBV19 and J usage is TRBJ1-1; the D gene is possibly TRBD1 (5 bases). This TCR derives from an adult in good health. The input for sequencing was peripheral blood, taken on day 0 of AZD1222 vaccination. The CDR3 sequence is CASGPKGTEAFF. The CDR3 DNA follows: TGTGCCAGCGGACCAAAGGGGACTGAAGCTTTCTTT.